This entry lists 12 T cell receptor beta chains sequenced from one sample in a study of blood T cell repertoires in COVID-19 (dated by TCRdb to 2018 to 2021). The method was the immunoSEQ multiplex PCR assay. The table was pulled from immuneACCESS by TCRdb, which kept in-frame rearrangements only. Such tables lose some clones; where checked, under half of the loss comes from unresolved V genes, and the rest has no known cause. The sample has roughly 60,000 clones on record, 80% to 85% of them singletons. 10% to 13% of the sample is in the top ten clones. What was sequenced was peripheral blood. All receptors come from a man younger than 45 with COVID-19, enrolled during active disease.

The chain recombines TRBV28 with TRBJ1-6, with 7 bases identical to TRBD1. The germline gives CDR1 MDHEN, CDR2 SYDVKM. V lost 5 bases to trimming and J lost 10 bases; unmatched junction nucleotides: 17. The CDR3 totals 17 residues. The CDR3 region is CASSRLGGQSLGSPLHF. In DNA, the CDR3 is TGTGCCAGCAGTCGCTTGGGGGGACAGTCCTTGGGGTCACCCCTCCACTTT.

The J gene is TRBJ2-5, the V gene TRBV9, with 12 bases that match TRBD2. V lost 3 bases, J lost 3 bases, and 3 bases stayed unmatched. Germline V gives CDR1 SGDLS, CDR2 YYNGEE. The CDR3 is 15 residues long. CDR3 in DNA: TGTGCCAGCAGCGAAAGGACTAGCGGGAAAGAGACCCAGTACTTC. Protein: CASSERTSGKETQYF.

This chain links TRBV2 with TRBJ1-1, with D unresolved. V was pared by 9 bases and J by 1 base, with 12 bases between. The CDR3 sequence is 13 residues long. Germline V gene lookup returns CDR1 SNHLY and CDR2 FYNNEI. CDR3 amino acids: CASTILANTEAFF. The CDR3 DNA reads as TGTGCCAGTACTATTTTAGCGAACACTGAAGCTTTCTTT.

The V and J genes are TRBV5-1 and TRBJ2-2; 8 bases map to TRBD1. The trim removed 4 bases at V and 3 bases at J, leaving 8 bases unmatched. The germline CDR1 and CDR2 sequences are SGHRS and YFSETQ. This CDR3 spans 16 amino acids. The CDR3 reads CASSRQQGVDTGELFF. CDR3 bases: TGCGCCAGCAGCCGTCAACAGGGGGTGGACACCGGGGAGCTGTTTTTT.

The chain couples TRBV20-1 to TRBJ2-2; 11 positions agree with TRBD2. Germline V gives CDR1 DFQATT, CDR2 SNEGSKA (reference sequence). With 3 bases clipped from V and 6 bases from J, the junction kept 9 bases outside the gene matches. This CDR3 spans 16 amino acids. The CDR3 region has the DNA TGCAGTGCTAGTAAAACTAGCGGGAGTTTGTCCGGGGAGCTGTTTTTT. Translated, it gives CSASKTSGSLSGELFF.

J is TRBJ2-4 and V is TRBV11-2; tentatively, D is TRBD1 (5 bases). CDR1 is SGHAT and CDR2 is FQNNGV in the germline V gene. The CDR3 is 15 residues long. V lost 0 bases and J 9 bases, leaving 15 bases between the germline ends. CDR3 sequence (DNA): TGTGCCAGCAGCTTAGATAAGTCCACAGGCGGCATTCAGTACTTC. It yields the protein CASSLDKSTGGIQYF.

V usage is TRBV7-3 and J usage is TRBJ1-1, with 7 bases that match TRBD1. The CDR3 is 14 residues long. The germline V gene has CDR1 SGHTA and CDR2 FQGTGA. Germline trimming cut 5 bases from V and 6 bases from J; bases unmatched to any gene: 9. CDR3: CASSPTGNFAEAFF. Written as DNA, the CDR3 is TGTGCCAGCAGCCCGACAGGGAATTTCGCTGAAGCTTTCTTT.

This rearrangement joins TRBV28 to TRBJ1-2, with D unclear. The germline V gene has CDR1 MDHEN and CDR2 SYDVKM. V was clipped by 6 bases and J by 4 bases, with 15 bases between them. This CDR3 region has 14 residues. The CDR3 here is CASSPAGRVYGYTF. The DNA for the CDR3 is TGTGCCAGCAGCCCAGCCGGGAGGGTCTATGGCTACACCTTC.

This rearrangement joins TRBV5-1 to TRBJ2-3, with D perhaps matching TRBD2 (5 bases). Trimming stripped 0 bases from V and 6 bases from J, with 20 bases between. CDR1 SGHRS and CDR2 YFSETQ come from the germline V gene. The CDR3 runs to 17 residues. The CDR3 bases are TGCGCCAGCAGCTTGGTTGGCAGCCGGATTCGAGGGGATACGCAGTATTTT. Amino acids: CASSLVGSRIRGDTQYF.

The V gene is TRBV24-1, the J gene TRBJ2-1; TRBD2 might be the D (6 bases). Germline V gives CDR1 KGHDR, CDR2 SFDVKD. There are 14 residues in the CDR3. Trimming left V 6 bases short and J 3 bases short, with 11 bases between. The CDR3 DNA reads as TGTGCCACCAGTCCGGGAGACATCTACAATGAGCAGTTCTTC. Its translation is CATSPGDIYNEQFF.

V and J are TRBV19 and TRBJ2-7; 8 bases line up with TRBD1. The CDR3 has 15 amino acids. Germline CDR1 and CDR2: LNHDA and SQIVND (reference sequence). Trimming took 7 bases from V and 4 from J; bases not matched to a gene: 12. The CDR3 DNA reads as TGTGCCAGTAAATACGGAGGACAGGGACTTTACGAGCAGTACTTC. Its protein is CASKYGGQGLYEQYF.

V and J are TRBV19 and TRBJ1-2; TRBD1 matches 9 bases. The CDR3 totals 14 residues. The V gene's germline CDR1 is LNHDA and CDR2 SQIVND (reference sequence). The trim removed 3 bases at V and 4 bases at J, leaving 3 bases unmatched. The CDR3 DNA is TGTGCCAGTAGTATTGGGACAGGGAGCTATGGCTACACCTTC. Translating it yields CASSIGTGSYGYTF.